A single sample gave rise to the 7 T cell receptor beta chains below, sequenced in a study of T cell repertoires and HLA-DP antigens (dated by TCRdb to between 2017 and 2018). Receptor libraries were prepared by the immunoSEQ multiplex PCR assay. TCRdb took over this immuneACCESS table, retaining in-frame rearrangements with V and J assigned. Such tables are incomplete; in checked studies, under half of the missing clones stem from an unresolved V gene, and the remainder is unexplained. Counted in this sample were about 89,000 clones; about 89% of them appeared once. 1.5% to 2% of the sample is held by the ten biggest clonotypes. The antigens these receptors bind are not known. The sequencing sample was made of CD4+ T cells from PBMCs. These receptors were taken from a man over 45 in good health and CMV-seronegative.

This chain's CDR3 is CASSLRNPRQDGYTF. In DNA, the CDR3 is TGTGCCAGCAGCCTCAGAAACCCTCGACAGGATGGCTACACCTTC. The V call is TRBV5-8, the J call TRBJ1-2; D is perhaps TRBD1 (6 bases). The V gene lost 4 bases and the J gene lost 6 bases, with 19 bases spanning the gap. From germline, CDR1 is SGHTS and CDR2 YDEGEE. The CDR3 runs to 15 residues.

The genes are TRBV27 and TRBJ2-5; 9 nucleotides match TRBD1. Per germline, CDR1 MNHEY and CDR2 SMNVEV (reference sequence). This CDR3 is 15 amino acids long. Trimming cost V 0 bases and J 5 bases; bases outside gene matches: 4. The CDR3 bases are TGTGCCAGCAGTTTATCGGGGACAGGGTTGGAGACCCAGTACTTC. The encoded protein is CASSLSGTGLETQYF.

The V and J genes are TRBV14 and TRBJ2-7; TRBD2 might be the D (5 bases). V was shortened by 3 bases and J by 3 bases, with 21 bases between the two germline ends. Germline V CDR1 and CDR2: SGHDN, FVKESK. The CDR3 has 17 residues. CDR3 protein: CASSQAGANPGNYEQYF. The DNA of the CDR3 is TGTGCCAGCAGCCAGGCCGGCGCGAATCCCGGGAACTACGAGCAGTACTTC.

V usage is TRBV19 and J usage is TRBJ2-2, with D tentatively TRBD2 (5 bases). From germline, CDR1 is LNHDA and CDR2 SQIVND (reference sequence). This CDR3 comprises 13 residues. The ends were cut back, 5 bases at V and 5 bases at J, with 9 bases in the middle. The CDR3 reads CASSSGFTGELFF. The CDR3 DNA reads TGTGCCAGTAGTTCGGGGTTTACCGGGGAGCTGTTTTTT. The full variable domain, with the rest looked up from reference TRBV19 and TRBJ2-2, is DGGITQSPKYLFRKEGQNVTLSCEQNLNHDAMYWYRQDPGQGLRLIYYSQIVNDFQKGDIAEGYSVSREKKESFPLTVTSAQKNPTAFYLCASSSGFTGELFFGEGSRLTVL.

The rearrangement links TRBV30 to TRBJ2-5; D is unresolved. Germline values: CDR1 GTSNPN, CDR2 SVGIG (reference sequence). CDR3 size: 12 residues. Trimming removed 8 bases at V and 2 bases at J, with 12 bases between. CDR3 nucleotide sequence: TGTGCCCGCAGCGAGAGGCAAGAGACCCAGTACTTC. This translates into CARSERQETQYF. The whole variable domain, filled in from reference TRBV30 and TRBJ2-5, reads SQTIHQWPATLVQPVGSPLSLECTVEGTSNPNLYWYRQAAGRGLQLLFYSVGIGQISSEVPQNLSASRPQDRQFILSSKKLLLSDSGFYLCARSERQETQYFGPGTRLLVL.

This clone was seen a handful of times. This specimen includes other DNA sequences encoding the same CDR3. The chain joins TRBV4-1 to TRBJ2-2; weak D call: TRBD2 (5 bases). Germline CDR1 MGHRA, CDR2 YSYEKL. V lost 0 bases and J lost 4, with 9 bases in between. This CDR3 has 15 residues. The CDR3 region has the DNA TGCGCCAGCAGCCAAGATAGGGCGGGCACCGGGGAGCTGTTTTTT. Protein product: CASSQDRAGTGELFF.

CDR3: CASRTPDRVRNEQFF. CDR3 coding DNA: TGTGCCAGCAGAACGCCTGACAGGGTCCGAAATGAGCAGTTCTTC. The chain combines TRBV27 with TRBJ2-1; 7 nucleotides match TRBD1. V shed 6 bases, J shed 7 bases, and the junction held 12 bases outside the gene matches. The CDR3 runs 15 residues. Germline V gene data show CDR1 as MNHEY and CDR2 as SMNVEV (reference sequence).